This entry describes one TCR beta chain. The data belong to a study of cytomegalovirus exposure and HLA in healthy donors. Primers for the PCR totalled 60 Vbeta and 13 Jbeta. The data were produced by immunoSEQ multiplex PCR, yet TCRdb's version contains in-frame clones alone and is incomplete. The sample lists fewer than 40,000 clones; more than 60% were seen once. This CDR3 comprises 14 residues. J lost 3 bases, V lost 1 base, and 4 bases had no gene match. The germline gives CDR1 GTSNPN, CDR2 SVGIG (reference sequence). The sequence came from a man aged 50 to 60 in good health and CMV-seropositive. The V gene is TRBV30, the J gene TRBJ2-7; TRBD1 agrees at 9 bases. The sequenced sample was PBMCs. CDR3: CAWSEGQGIYEQYF. In nucleotides, the CDR3 is TGTGCCTGGAGTGAAGGACAGGGGATCTACGAGCAGTACTTC.